Listed here are 9 T cell receptor beta chains from one sample, sequenced in a study of T cell repertoires in cytomegalovirus infection. TCRdb ran MiXCR on the reads and lists one entry per CDR3 protein. This table holds 160,000 or so distinct CDR3 sequences, about 20% found once. These receptors are not linked to any known antigen. The sample was CD8+ T cells from cultured PBMCs, taken from culture after CMV antigen stimulation. The source is a human donor in good health (CMV status not recorded). Some clones in this sample may be carry-over from other donors' samples.

V is TRBV7-8 and J is TRBJ1-1, with D tentatively TRBD1 (5 bases). The CDR3 runs 15 residues. Germline lookup yields CDR1 SGHVS and CDR2 FQNEAQ. Trimming cost V 7 bases and J 1 base, with 16 bases left between them. DNA for the CDR3: TGTGCCAGCACCCTCCCAGAGGGGACGAACACTGAAGCTTTCTTT. This codes for CASTLPEGTNTEAFF.

V gene TRBV15 combines with J gene TRBJ2-2, with 8 bases matching TRBD1. The CDR3 is made up of 15 amino acids. V was pared by 4 bases and J by 6 bases, with 7 bases of the junction left unmatched. Germline V CDR1 and CDR2: LNHNV, YYDKDF (reference sequence). CDR3 in amino acids: CATSKGQVGPGELFF. The CDR3 region has the DNA TGTGCCACCAGCAAGGGACAGGTTGGTCCCGGGGAGCTGTTTTTT.

CDR3 nucleotide sequence: TGCGCCAGCAGCCAACGCTATTCGAGGGAGACCCAGTACTTC. Its protein is CASSQRYSRETQYF. The V call is TRBV4-3, the J call TRBJ2-5; no clear D. The CDR3 runs to 14 residues. Germline CDR1 and CDR2: LGHNA and YSLEER. Trimming took 2 bases from V and 5 from J, leaving 12 bases between them.

This chain links TRBV7-2 with TRBJ2-5; a weak D match, TRBD2 (7 bases). Germline lookup yields CDR1 SGHTA and CDR2 FQGNSA. The CDR3 consists of 16 residues. V was trimmed by 5 bases and J by 5 bases, leaving 21 bases between them. In DNA, the CDR3 is TGTGCCAGCAGCCCGGTAGGGGGGGGCCTGAGGGAGACCCAGTACTTC. It yields the protein CASSPVGGGLRETQYF.

J is TRBJ2-5 and V is TRBV7-8; no reliable D call. Trimming took 2 bases from V and 5 from J, leaving 9 bases between them. The CDR3 has 13 amino acids. Germline loops: CDR1 SGHVS, CDR2 FQNEAQ. CDR3 amino acids: CASSLHPKETQYF. CDR3 nucleotides: TGTGCCAGCAGCTTACACCCGAAGGAGACCCAGTACTTC.

This clonotype has a handful of counts. The rearrangement links TRBV9 to TRBJ2-7, with 9 bases matching TRBD1. The V gene's germline CDR1 is SGDLS and CDR2 YYNGEE. There are 15 residues in the CDR3. V was clipped by 4 bases and J by 0 bases; unmatched bases: 5. Here the CDR3 DNA reads TGTGCCAGCAGCTACGGGACAGGGAGCTCCTACGAGCAGTACTTC. This translates into CASSYGTGSSYEQYF.

The chain is built from TRBV5-6 and TRBJ1-3, with D unclear. Looked up from germline, CDR1 is SGHDT and CDR2 is YYEEEE. The CDR3 covers 15 residues. Trimming stripped 1 base from V and 0 bases from J, with 8 bases between. CDR3 residues: CASSLHGISGNTIYF. The CDR3 region has the DNA TGTGCCAGCAGCTTGCACGGGATCTCTGGAAACACCATATATTTT.

The chain couples TRBV7-2 to TRBJ2-1; 13 bases agree with TRBD2. The length of the CDR3 is 19 residues. Unmatched junction bases numbered 8, after V lost 3 bases and J lost 0 bases. Germline loops: CDR1 SGHTA, CDR2 FQGNSA. The CDR3, as DNA: TGTGCCAGCAGCTTCAGGACTAGCGGGAGATCTAGCTCCTACAATGAGCAGTTCTTC. Translating gives CASSFRTSGRSSSYNEQFF.

This clonotype was counted a few times. This chain connects TRBV11-2 to TRBJ1-5; maybe TRBD1 (6 bases). CDR3 size: 12 residues. V lost 4 bases to trimming and J lost 13 bases, with 14 bases between them. Germline-derived CDR1 and CDR2 are SGHAT and FQNNGV. CDR3 in amino acids: CASSSQQGLQHF. The DNA of the CDR3 is TGTGCCAGCAGCTCCCAACAGGGTTTGCAGCATTTT.